Included here is one T cell receptor (beta chain) sequence, with context. This entry belongs to a study of blood T cell repertoires in COVID-19. Study-level background: The origin of the acute and convalescent COVID-19 samples was the United States, Italy and Spain.

TCRdb's table, derived via immunoSEQ multiplex PCR, lists solely in-frame clones and lacks some. The table shows fewer than 250,000 clones, with 80% to 90% occurring only once. Sequencing used peripheral blood. The receptor comes from a man aged 35 to 55 with acute or convalescent COVID-19.

The CDR3 here is CAWASSRGLQPQHF. CDR3 in DNA: TGTGCCTGGGCCAGTAGCAGGGGGCTTCAGCCCCAGCATTTT. The J gene is TRBJ1-5, the V gene TRBV30; 8 bases agree with TRBD1. The CDR3 contains 14 residues. Germline V CDR1 and CDR2: GTSNPN, SVGIG (reference sequence). The J segment lost 6 bases and the V segment lost 5 bases, leaving 9 bases of the junction unmatched.